This TCR beta chain comes out of a study of identical twins. Comments on this clonotype: Its antigen is undetermined.

Template switching introduced a universal primer site, and the cDNA bore unique molecular identifiers. Each CDR3 protein gets one entry after TCRdb re-called the 5' RACE reads with MiXCR. The data hold around 960,000 distinct CDR3 sequences, with about 12% observed a single time. Study results and limitations: Cord blood's abundant beta clonotypes had fewer insertions, unlike memory repertoires.

The germline V gene has CDR1 SGHDN and CDR2 FVKESK. CDR3 length: 16 residues. Trimming shortened V by 0 bases and J by 2 bases, and 13 bases separated the two germline ends. Another study also made use of these data, one on yellow fever vaccine responses in identical twins.

This chain links TRBV14 with TRBJ1-2, with D unclear. The sequence was obtained from a woman aged 18-29 years in good health. The source material was PBMCs. The CDR3 sequence: CASSQDRIGENYGYTF. The CDR3, as DNA: TGTGCCAGCAGCCAAGATCGGATCGGAGAAAACTATGGCTACACCTTC.